These 32 T cell receptor beta chains originate from one sample sequenced in a study of OX40 agonist ivuxolimab in advanced cancers. The method was immunoSEQ multiplex PCR; TCRdb's version includes in-frame clones alone and lacks a portion of them. The sample includes about 73,000 clones, around nine tenths seen only once; the top ten take roughly 0.5%. The source was CD4+ or CD8+ T cells sorted from blood, collected in a trial of the OX40 agonist ivuxolimab. The receptors stem from an adult with an advanced solid tumor such as melanoma, head and neck, liver or kidney cancer.

V is TRBV11-2 and J is TRBJ2-2, with TRBD1 identical over 8 bases. The V and J ends lost 6 bases and 6 bases, in that order; junction bases with no gene match: 15. This CDR3 region has 17 residues. CDR1 and CDR2 (germline): SGHAT, FQNNGV. CDR3 coding DNA: TGTGCCAGCAGACCCGCCCGACAGGGGAAGAAGTCCGGGGAGCTGTTTTTT. Translated: CASRPARQGKKSGELFF.

The table lists this clone with a count of one. The chain is built from TRBV6-5 and TRBJ2-3, with D perhaps matching TRBD2 (6 bases). The CDR3 sequence is 15 residues long. Trimming cost V 7 bases and J 1 base, with 15 bases left between them. The V gene's germline CDR1 is MNHEY and CDR2 SVGAGI. DNA for the CDR3: TGTGCCAGCAAGTCGACGGGAGCGGGCACAGATACGCAGTATTTT. It yields the protein CASKSTGAGTDTQYF.

CDR3 protein: CASSLAPSTDTQYF. The CDR3 DNA reads TGTGCCAGCAGCTTAGCCCCAAGCACAGATACGCAGTATTTT. The rearrangement links TRBV7-3 to TRBJ2-3; D is undetermined. The CDR3 totals 14 residues. Germline-derived CDR1 and CDR2 are SGHTA and FQGTGA. Trimming left V 2 bases short and J 0 bases short, with 6 bases between.

The chain couples TRBV7-3 to TRBJ2-1, with D unclear. Deletions cut 4 bases from V and 8 bases from J, with 18 bases between. The V gene's germline CDR1 is SGHTA and CDR2 FQGTGA. This CDR3 has 15 residues. The CDR3 reads CASSSKTLLVDEQFF. In nucleotides, the CDR3 is TGTGCCAGCAGCTCAAAGACGCTACTTGTGGATGAGCAGTTCTTC.

In this sample, this clone turned up once. The chain joins TRBV4-3 to TRBJ1-5; D is undetermined. This CDR3 has 13 residues. With 0 bases removed from V and 6 bases from J, the gap between germline ends came to 6 bases. Germline CDR1 and CDR2: LGHNA and YSLEER. The CDR3 DNA is TGCGCCAGCAGCCAAGAGTTAGTTCAGCCCCAGCATTTT. Amino acid sequence: CASSQELVQPQHF.

The genes are TRBV7-9 and TRBJ2-5, with D maybe TRBD2 (5 bases). Germline V gene sequence: CDR1 SEHNR, CDR2 FQNEAQ (reference sequence). Trimming stripped 4 bases from V and 4 bases from J, with 10 bases between. The CDR3 contains 13 residues. The chain's CDR3 is CASSSRAGETQYF. The CDR3 coding sequence is TGTGCCAGCAGCTCGAGGGCTGGAGAGACCCAGTACTTC.

This clone was observed a handful of times. The chain carries TRBV5-4 and TRBJ2-2; D is perhaps TRBD2 (6 bases). The V end lost 0 bases, the J end lost 5 bases, and 11 bases lay between the germline ends. CDR3 length: 15 residues. CDR1 and CDR2 from the germline V gene are SGHNT and YYREEE (reference sequence). CDR3 protein: CASSLGLGNTGELFF. The CDR3 region has the DNA TGTGCCAGCAGCTTGGGACTAGGGAATACCGGGGAGCTGTTTTTT.

The V and J genes are TRBV5-1 and TRBJ2-2; D gene uncertain. CDR3 size: 14 residues. Germline CDR1 SGHRS, CDR2 YFSETQ. V was shortened by 1 base and J by 3 bases, with 7 bases between the two germline ends. This CDR3 reads CASSLSTYTGELFF. The CDR3 bases are TGCGCCAGCAGCTTGAGTACGTACACCGGGGAGCTGTTTTTT.

This clone was detected a few times. The chain links TRBV18 to TRBJ1-1; no clear D. Germline V gene lookup returns CDR1 KGHSH and CDR2 LQKENI. The CDR3 totals 13 residues. V lost 6 bases and J lost 0, with 8 bases in between. CDR3 DNA sequence: TGTGCCAGCTCGCCGGGCCTGAACACTGAAGCTTTCTTT. As protein: CASSPGLNTEAFF.

V and J are TRBV19 and TRBJ2-5, with 7 bases that match TRBD2. This CDR3 comprises 13 residues. Per germline, CDR1 LNHDA and CDR2 SQIVND (reference sequence). V dropped 5 bases and J dropped 4; count of bases not matched to a gene: 4. CDR3 loop: CASSSLARETQYF. The CDR3 coding sequence is TGTGCCAGTAGTTCACTAGCGCGAGAGACCCAGTACTTC.

This chain connects TRBV5-4 to TRBJ1-6; D ambiguous. Between the trimmed V and J ends, which lost 0 bases and 7 bases, there was a span of 8 bases. Germline CDR1 reads SGHNT; CDR2 reads YYREEE (reference sequence). CDR3 length: 14 amino acids. The CDR3 reads CASSLVSGNSPLHF. CDR3 DNA: TGTGCCAGCAGCTTGGTTAGCGGGAATTCACCCCTCCACTTT.

This clone was seen once. The CDR3 is CASSPFGQDEETQYF. The CDR3, as DNA: TGTGCCAGCAGCCCCTTCGGACAGGACGAAGAGACCCAGTACTTC. The chain uses TRBV9 and TRBJ2-5; 7 nucleotides agree with TRBD1. Germline loops: CDR1 SGDLS, CDR2 YYNGEE. Trimming at V came to 4 bases and at J to 3 bases, leaving 9 bases not matched to a gene. This CDR3 is 15 amino acids long.

The chain couples TRBV5-6 to TRBJ2-7; 8 nucleotides align to TRBD1. Germline CDR1 reads SGHDT; CDR2 reads YYEEEE. Unmatched junction bases numbered 8, after V lost 8 bases and J lost 4 bases. The CDR3 has 13 amino acids. This CDR3 is CASAGGVVYEQYF. CDR3 nucleotides: TGTGCCAGTGCAGGGGGCGTCGTTTACGAGCAGTACTTC. Full variable domain (rest looked up from reference TRBV5-6 and TRBJ2-7): DAGVTQSPTHLIKTRGQQVTLRCSPKSGHDTVSWYQQALGQGPQFIFQYYEEEERQRGNFPDRFSGHQFPNYSSELNVNALLLGDSALYLCASAGGVVYEQYFGPGTRLTVT.

The rearrangement links TRBV7-3 to TRBJ2-3; 9 bases are shared with TRBD2. Trimming took 5 bases from V and 1 from J; bases not matched to a gene: 7. Germline CDR1 SGHTA, CDR2 FQGTGA. This CDR3 has 16 residues. The CDR3 here is CASSAGTSRRTDTQYF. The CDR3 DNA is TGTGCCAGCAGCGCCGGGACTAGCCGCCGCACAGATACGCAGTATTTT.

The chain uses TRBV7-3 and TRBJ1-2; D unresolved. The CDR3 is 16 residues long. Trimming shortened V by 0 bases and J by 6 bases, and 17 bases separated the two germline ends. The germline V gene encodes CDR1 SGHTA and CDR2 FQGTGA. The CDR3 reads CASSLTSPPGVDGYTF. CDR3 in DNA: TGTGCCAGCAGCTTAACTTCCCCACCGGGCGTTGATGGCTACACCTTC.

The CDR3 DNA is TGCAGCGTTGAACCCTCGGAAGTCTCTCAATATACGCAGTATTTT. Protein: CSVEPSEVSQYTQYF. The genes are TRBV29-1 and TRBJ2-3; D not resolved. The CDR3 spans 15 residues. V lost 2 bases to trimming and J lost 7 bases, with 19 bases between them. Germline lookup yields CDR1 SQVTM and CDR2 ANQGSEA.

This chain links TRBV20-1 with TRBJ1-1; D unclear. The CDR3 sequence is 11 residues long. The V and J ends lost 4 bases and 6 bases respectively, with 9 bases between them. CDR1 and CDR2 (germline): DFQATT, SNEGSKA (reference sequence). CDR3 coding DNA: TGCAGTGCTACTTGGATGGCTGAAGCTTTCTTT. This gives the protein CSATWMAEAFF.

V is TRBV19 and J is TRBJ2-5, with 9 bases identical to TRBD1. V gave up 5 bases and J gave up 5 bases; unmatched junction bases: 9. Germline CDR1 LNHDA, CDR2 SQIVND (reference sequence). The length of the CDR3 is 15 residues. As DNA, the CDR3 is TGTGCCAGTAGTGGGGGACAGGGAGGTTGGGAGACCCAGTACTTC. Residues: CASSGGQGGWETQYF.

The chain uses TRBV6-5 and TRBJ2-7, with a possible D match to TRBD1 (6 bases). The V and J ends lost 6 bases and 4 bases respectively, with 19 bases between them. Germline lookup yields CDR1 MNHEY and CDR2 SVGAGI. CDR3 length equals 15 residues. CDR3 sequence reads: CASSRAGERSYEQYF. The CDR3, as DNA: TGTGCCAGCAGCAGAGCAGGGGAGAGAAGTTACGAGCAGTACTTC.

CDR3 protein: CAWSGAGSHQPQHF. CDR3 sequence (DNA): TGTGCCTGGAGTGGAGCGGGCAGTCATCAGCCCCAGCATTTT. The chain has TRBV30 and TRBJ1-5; D gene ambiguous. The CDR3 totals 14 residues. V was pared by 1 base and J by 5 bases, with 12 bases between. Germline-derived CDR1 and CDR2 are GTSNPN and SVGIG (reference sequence).

The J gene is TRBJ2-1, the V gene TRBV27; perhaps TRBD1 as D (6 bases). Germline V gene sequence: CDR1 MNHEY, CDR2 SMNVEV (reference sequence). The V gene lost 10 bases and the J gene lost 7 bases, with 23 bases spanning the gap. This CDR3 is built from 15 residues. CDR3 sequence (DNA): TGTGCCACCAAGATCAGGGGTAGGAGTGGGAATGAGCAGTTCTTC. It is translated as CATKIRGRSGNEQFF.

The chain couples TRBV5-1 to TRBJ1-1; 7 bases match TRBD1. CDR1 and CDR2 (germline): SGHRS, YFSETQ. This CDR3 comprises 15 residues. Trimming at V came to 6 bases and at J to 4 bases, leaving 12 bases not matched to a gene. The CDR3 spells CASKSNLRGTTEAFF. CDR3 nucleotides: TGCGCCAGCAAGAGTAACCTCAGGGGGACCACTGAAGCTTTCTTT.

The rearrangement uses TRBV6-5 and TRBJ1-4; tentatively, D is TRBD1 (5 bases). Germline CDR1 is MNHEY and CDR2 is SVGAGI. Trimming cost V 2 bases and J 0 bases, with 7 bases left between them. The CDR3 is 15 amino acids. The DNA for the CDR3 is TGTGCCAGCAGTTACCAGGGTACAACTAATGAAAAACTGTTTTTT. Amino acid sequence: CASSYQGTTNEKLFF.

This chain uses TRBV30 with TRBJ2-3; the D is unclear. Between the trimmed V and J ends, which lost 5 bases and 2 bases, there was a span of 11 bases. The CDR3 totals 13 residues. From germline, CDR1 is GTSNPN and CDR2 SVGIG (reference sequence). The CDR3 region is CAWADGITDTQYF. The CDR3 DNA follows: TGTGCCTGGGCTGATGGGATCACAGATACGCAGTATTTT.

V gene TRBV4-3 combines with J gene TRBJ1-2; D ambiguous. Germline V lookup: CDR1 LGHNA, CDR2 YSLEER. Trimming pared 0 bases from V and 3 bases from J, leaving 8 bases between. The CDR3 sequence is 14 residues long. The CDR3 bases are TGCGCCAGCAGCCAAGATACGGTGGACTATGGCTACACCTTC. Translated: CASSQDTVDYGYTF.

The gene calls are TRBV10-3 and TRBJ1-6; a weak D match, TRBD1 (6 bases). This CDR3 contains 16 residues. Trimming shortened V by 3 bases and J by 6 bases, and 15 bases separated the two germline ends. Germline CDR1 reads ENHRY; CDR2 reads SYGVKD. CDR3 amino acids: CAISDSQGTGNSPLHF. Here the CDR3 DNA reads TGTGCCATCAGTGACTCCCAGGGGACGGGTAATTCACCCCTCCACTTT.

The V and J genes are TRBV5-4 and TRBJ2-7; D gene uncertain. Germline-derived CDR1 and CDR2 are SGHNT and YYREEE (reference sequence). The ends were cut back, 4 bases at V and 3 bases at J, with 17 bases in the middle. This CDR3 comprises 15 residues. The DNA of the CDR3 is TGTGCCAGCAGCCCTAACCCAGCAATAGGCTACGAGCAGTACTTC. Translated, it gives CASSPNPAIGYEQYF.

The genes are TRBV9 and TRBJ2-7, with TRBD1 matching over 9 bases. With V trimmed by 3 bases and J by 4 bases, 5 bases remained unmatched. CDR1 and CDR2 from the germline V gene are SGDLS and YYNGEE. There are 14 residues in the CDR3. The CDR3 reads CASSGGDRDYEQYF. The CDR3 bases are TGTGCCAGCAGCGGGGGGGACAGGGATTACGAGCAGTACTTC.

This chain links TRBV7-9 with TRBJ2-3; 9 positions match TRBD2. The germline gives CDR1 SEHNR, CDR2 FQNEAQ (reference sequence). V lost 3 bases to trimming and J lost 3 bases; unmatched junction nucleotides: 4. The CDR3 runs to 15 residues. Written as DNA, the CDR3 is TGTGCCAGCAGCTTCAGAGCGGGAGGAACAGATACGCAGTATTTT. This translates into CASSFRAGGTDTQYF.

The chain couples TRBV6-6 to TRBJ2-4; the D gene is possibly TRBD2 (6 bases). CDR1 MNHNY and CDR2 SVGAGI come from the germline V gene (reference sequence). Trimming cost V 5 bases and J 8 bases, with 19 bases left between them. The CDR3 totals 15 residues. CDR3 coding DNA: TGTGCCAGCAGTCAGCCCGCGGGGTATCTCTACATTCAGTACTTC. Its translation: CASSQPAGYLYIQYF.

This clone appeared once. The chain uses TRBV7-3 and TRBJ1-3; D ambiguous. Between the trimmed V and J ends, which lost 3 bases and 1 base, there was a span of 7 bases. The CDR3 has 14 residues. CDR1 is SGHTA and CDR2 is FQGTGA in the germline V gene. CDR3: CASSLMGSGNTIYF. The CDR3 DNA is TGTGCCAGCAGCTTGATGGGATCTGGAAACACCATATATTTT. Based on the CDR3 plus reference TRBV7-3 and TRBJ1-3, the full variable domain is GAGVSQTPSNKVTEKGKYVELRCDPISGHTALYWYRQSLGQGPEFLIYFQGTGAADDSGLPNDRFFAVRPEGSVSTLKIQRTERGDSAVYLCASSLMGSGNTIYFGEGSWLTVV.

This clone was seen once. The V call is TRBV6-5, the J call TRBJ2-7; D remains ambiguous. The CDR3 is made up of 14 amino acids. Germline V CDR1 and CDR2: MNHEY, SVGAGI. The V gene lost 5 bases and the J gene lost 2 bases, with 13 bases spanning the gap. CDR3 nucleotides: TGTGCCAGCAGTCCCCCAACTGGGACCTACGAGCAGTACTTC. This sequence encodes CASSPPTGTYEQYF.